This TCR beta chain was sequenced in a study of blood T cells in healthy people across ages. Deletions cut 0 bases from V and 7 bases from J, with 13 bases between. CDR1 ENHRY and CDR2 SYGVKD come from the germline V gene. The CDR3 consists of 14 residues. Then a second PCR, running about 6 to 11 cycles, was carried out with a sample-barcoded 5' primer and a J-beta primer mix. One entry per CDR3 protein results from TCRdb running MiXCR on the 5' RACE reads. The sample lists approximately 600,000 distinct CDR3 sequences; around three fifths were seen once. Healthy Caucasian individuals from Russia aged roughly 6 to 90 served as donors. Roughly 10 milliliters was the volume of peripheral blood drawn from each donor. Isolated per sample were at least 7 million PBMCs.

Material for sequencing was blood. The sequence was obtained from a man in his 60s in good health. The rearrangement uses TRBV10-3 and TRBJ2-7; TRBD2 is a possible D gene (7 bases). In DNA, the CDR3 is TGTGCCATCAGTGAGTCGGGGGGGGCTCGTGAGCAGTACTTC. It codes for CAISESGGAREQYF.